This T cell receptor beta chain stems from a study of blood T cell repertoires in COVID-19. Study-wide context: Acute and convalescent COVID-19 specimens originated in the United States, Italy and Spain. T cells, B-cell-depleted T cells, or PBMCs provided the cDNA or gDNA that served as material.

CDR1 is SQVTM, CDR2 ANQGSEA, per germline. Deletions cut 4 bases from V and 3 bases from J, with 10 bases between. This CDR3 comprises 12 residues. Authors' methods: Reference gene primer amplification gave nucleated cell count estimates. Assay: immunoSEQ multiplex PCR; the TCRdb copy retains only in-frame clones and omits some. From that table come the V and J calls and clone size; the DNA was used to work out D and trimming. The table lists around 130,000 clones, over 75% of them singletons. What was sequenced was peripheral blood. The chain couples TRBV29-1 to TRBJ2-7; D gene unclear. The sequence came from a man aged 65 to 79 with active or convalescent COVID-19. The CDR3 here is CSVGGTLYEQYF. For the CDR3, the DNA is TGCAGCGTTGGAGGCACCCTCTACGAGCAGTACTTC.